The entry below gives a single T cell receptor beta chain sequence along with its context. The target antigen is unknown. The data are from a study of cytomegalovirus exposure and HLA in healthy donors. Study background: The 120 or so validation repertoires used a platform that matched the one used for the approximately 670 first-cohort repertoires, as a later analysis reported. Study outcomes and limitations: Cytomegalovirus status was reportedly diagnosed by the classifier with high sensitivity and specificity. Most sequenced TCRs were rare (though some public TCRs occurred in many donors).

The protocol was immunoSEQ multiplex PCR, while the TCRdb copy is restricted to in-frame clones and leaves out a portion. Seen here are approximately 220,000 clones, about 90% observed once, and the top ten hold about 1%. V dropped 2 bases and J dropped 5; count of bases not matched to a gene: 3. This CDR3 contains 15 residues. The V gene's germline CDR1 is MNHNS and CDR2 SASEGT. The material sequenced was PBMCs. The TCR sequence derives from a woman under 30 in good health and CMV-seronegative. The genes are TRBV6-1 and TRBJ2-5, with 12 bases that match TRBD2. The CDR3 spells CASSEWGLAGETQYF. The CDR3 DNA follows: TGTGCCAGCAGTGAATGGGGACTAGCGGGCGAGACCCAGTACTTC.